These 25 T cell receptor beta chains share one sample of origin, sequenced in a study of cytomegalovirus exposure and HLA in healthy donors. Both 60 Vbeta primers and 13 Jbeta primers went into the PCR. Some clones are missing from TCRdb's copy, which holds only in-frame ones; the method was immunoSEQ multiplex PCR. The data show about 180,000 clones, 60% to 80% seen once. Sequencing input: PBMCs. These receptors originate from a man aged 40-55 years in good health and CMV-seropositive.

This chain connects TRBV10-3 to TRBJ2-1, with 8 bases aligning to TRBD1. V shed 7 bases and J 4 bases; nucleotides not matched to a gene: 6. CDR3 length equals 14 residues. Germline V gives CDR1 ENHRY, CDR2 SYGVKD. The CDR3 protein is CAITGTGPYNEQFF. In DNA, the CDR3 is TGTGCCATCACTGGGACAGGACCTTACAATGAGCAGTTCTTC.

The rearrangement joins TRBV5-1 to TRBJ2-2; no clear D gene. Per the germline V gene, CDR1 is SGHRS and CDR2 is YFSETQ. The germline V and J ends were trimmed by 4 bases and 0 bases, with 13 bases remaining between them. The CDR3 has 16 residues. CDR3 nucleotides: TGCGCCAGCAGCCCCGGTGTTACGTCGAACACCGGGGAGCTGTTTTTT. This translates into CASSPGVTSNTGELFF. The variable domain in full, with the rest retrieved from reference TRBV5-1 and TRBJ2-2, is KAGVTQTPRYLIKTRGQQVTLSCSPISGHRSVSWYQQTPGQGLQFLFEYFSETQRNKGNFPGRFSGRQFSNSRSEMNVSTLELGDSALYLCASSPGVTSNTGELFFGEGSRLTVL.

The rearrangement uses TRBV2 and TRBJ2-5, with 14 bases lining up with TRBD2. The assigned J gene may be wrong: the sequence end matches TRBJ2-7 better. CDR3 length: 16 amino acids. Germline V CDR1 and CDR2: SNHLY, FYNNEI. The CDR3 nucleotides read TGTGCCAGCAGTTTTAGTCCGGGACTAGCGGGAGTCGAGCAGTACTTC. This translates into CASSFSPGLAGVEQYF.

The V gene is TRBV5-1, the J gene TRBJ2-7; 9 bases match TRBD2. The CDR3 has 15 residues. In germline, CDR1 is SGHRS, CDR2 YFSETQ. J was trimmed by 2 bases and V by 0 bases; bases with no gene match: 3. The CDR3 bases are TGCGCCAGCAGCTTGGCCGGCGGGAGGGCCTACGAGCAGTACTTC. It specifies CASSLAGGRAYEQYF.

The chain has TRBV5-1 and TRBJ2-7; 8 bases map to TRBD1. V lost 2 bases to trimming and J lost 2 bases; unmatched junction nucleotides: 18. The CDR3 contains 19 residues. Germline V gene sequence: CDR1 SGHRS, CDR2 YFSETQ. CDR3 sequence (DNA): TGCGCCAGCAGCTTTTTGCCCCAGCGCCGGGACAGGATTACCTACGAGCAGTACTTC. Protein sequence: CASSFLPQRRDRITYEQYF. Combining the CDR3 with reference TRBV5-1 and TRBJ2-7 gives the whole variable domain KAGVTQTPRYLIKTRGQQVTLSCSPISGHRSVSWYQQTPGQGLQFLFEYFSETQRNKGNFPGRFSGRQFSNSRSEMNVSTLELGDSALYLCASSFLPQRRDRITYEQYFGPGTRLTVT.

This chain connects TRBV4-2 to TRBJ2-1; 7 bases agree with TRBD2. The CDR3 extends over 16 amino acids. The junction had 5 bases not matched to a gene; V was cut back by 0 bases and J by 3 bases. Germline loops: CDR1 LGHNA, CDR2 YNFKEQ. The CDR3 DNA reads as TGTGCCAGCAGCCAAGAATCTAGCGGTATCTACAATGAGCAGTTCTTC. Residues: CASSQESSGIYNEQFF.

This clone was picked up a small number of times. The V and J genes are TRBV6-6 and TRBJ1-5; D unclear. CDR1 MNHNY and CDR2 SVGAGI come from the germline V gene (reference sequence). With 5 bases removed from V and 2 bases from J, the gap between germline ends came to 7 bases. This CDR3 comprises 13 residues. CDR3 nucleotides: TGTGCCAGCAGTCCACACCGCAATCAGCCCCAGCATTTT. Translating gives CASSPHRNQPQHF.

The chain is built from TRBV7-2 and TRBJ2-2; TRBD1 might be the D (6 bases). Trimming took 0 bases from V and 0 from J, leaving 8 bases between them. The CDR3 extends over 16 amino acids. The germline V gene has CDR1 SGHTA and CDR2 FQGNSA. The CDR3 sequence is CASSLATGTNTGELFF. The CDR3 region has the DNA TGTGCCAGCAGCTTAGCCACAGGGACGAACACCGGGGAGCTGTTTTTT. Full variable domain (rest looked up from reference TRBV7-2 and TRBJ2-2): GAGVSQSPSNKVTEKGKDVELRCDPISGHTALYWYRQSLGQGLEFLIYFQGNSAPDKSGLPSDRFSAERTGGSVSTLTIQRTQQEDSAVYLCASSLATGTNTGELFFGEGSRLTVL.

This chain connects TRBV19 to TRBJ1-1, with D possibly being TRBD1 (5 bases). Germline V CDR1 and CDR2: LNHDA, SQIVND (reference sequence). The CDR3 totals 14 residues. V lost 3 bases to trimming and J lost 3 bases, with 11 bases between them. This CDR3 is CASSMGRGDTEAFF. The CDR3 coding sequence is TGTGCCAGTAGTATGGGTCGGGGGGACACTGAAGCTTTCTTT.

This clone showed up just a few times. The rearrangement uses TRBV5-1 and TRBJ2-3; D is possibly TRBD2 (5 bases). Germline V lookup: CDR1 SGHRS, CDR2 YFSETQ. The germline V and J ends were trimmed by 0 bases and 6 bases, with 5 bases remaining between them. The CDR3 has 12 residues. DNA for the CDR3: TGCGCCAGCAGCTTGGGAGGGGATACGCAGTATTTT. Protein sequence: CASSLGGDTQYF.

This clone has a handful of counts. The chain combines TRBV6-5 with TRBJ2-6, with D possibly TRBD1 on 7 matching bases. The CDR3 totals 15 residues. Germline CDR1 MNHEY, CDR2 SVGAGI. Deletions cut 7 bases from V and 1 base from J, with 11 bases between. CDR3: CASTPGGSGANVLTF. The CDR3 nucleotides are TGTGCCAGCACCCCAGGGGGGTCTGGGGCCAACGTCCTGACTTTC.

Worth noting for this clone: One end of the junction is discordant with germline, which a read error may explain. The chain has TRBV27 and TRBJ2-6, with a weak D call TRBD1 (5 bases). Germline V gene sequence: CDR1 MNHEY, CDR2 SMNVEV (reference sequence). The CDR3 runs to 12 residues. In DNA, the CDR3 is TGTGCCAGCAGCTCTGGGGCCAACGGCCTGACTTTC. This translates into CASSSGANGLTF.

The rearrangement links TRBV2 to TRBJ2-5; 10 bases map to TRBD2. The V gene end was trimmed by 7 bases and the J gene end by 5 bases; junction bases not matched to a gene: 7. This CDR3 region has 14 residues. CDR1 and CDR2 (germline): SNHLY, FYNNEI. The CDR3 coding sequence is TGTGCCAGCACTTGGACTAGCGGAGGGGAGACCCAGTACTTC. Protein: CASTWTSGGETQYF.

The rearrangement uses TRBV28 and TRBJ2-7, with 11 bases aligning to TRBD2. V was clipped by 3 bases and J by 0 bases; unmatched bases: 4. The CDR3 consists of 16 residues. From germline, CDR1 is MDHEN and CDR2 SYDVKM. CDR3 nucleotide sequence: TGTGCCAGCAGTTTGGGAGGACTAGCGGGCTCCTACGAGCAGTACTTC. Translating it yields CASSLGGLAGSYEQYF.

The rearrangement uses TRBV11-2 and TRBJ2-3; TRBD2 matches at 13 bases. Germline-derived CDR1 and CDR2 are SGHAT and FQNNGV. The CDR3 is made up of 16 amino acids. Losses at the gene ends were 5 bases for V and 7 bases for J; bases not matched to a gene: 9. The CDR3: CASSPPGLAGLNTQYF. Here the CDR3 DNA reads TGTGCCAGCAGCCCCCCGGGACTAGCGGGATTAAATACGCAGTATTTT.

V is TRBV2 and J is TRBJ1-2; weak D call: TRBD1 (6 bases). Trimming pared 4 bases from V and 3 bases from J, leaving 6 bases between. The CDR3 is made up of 12 amino acids. In germline, CDR1 is SNHLY, CDR2 FYNNEI. The CDR3 is CASSGQDYGYTF. CDR3 sequence (DNA): TGTGCCAGCAGTGGACAGGACTATGGCTACACCTTC.

The V and J genes are TRBV29-1 and TRBJ2-1; TRBD1 is a possible D gene (5 bases). Per the germline V gene, CDR1 is SQVTM and CDR2 is ANQGSEA. CDR3 length equals 10 residues. V lost 6 bases to trimming and J lost 9 bases, with 9 bases between them. The DNA for the CDR3 is TGCAGCGTGAAAAGGGGTGAGCAGTTCTTC. Residues: CSVKRGEQFF.

The chain couples TRBV7-8 to TRBJ1-1; D may be TRBD1 (6 bases). There are 16 residues in the CDR3. Germline CDR1 is SGHVS and CDR2 is FQNEAQ. Trimming removed 5 bases at V and 5 bases at J, with 21 bases between. CDR3 nucleotides: TGTGCCAGCAGCCACCAGCCCTACAGGGAGGGGACTGAAGCTTTCTTT. Translation gives CASSHQPYREGTEAFF.

The chain links TRBV19 to TRBJ2-2, with 10 bases fitting TRBD2. Germline trimming cut 5 bases from V and 8 bases from J; bases unmatched to any gene: 14. CDR3 length: 17 amino acids. Germline V gene lookup returns CDR1 LNHDA and CDR2 SQIVND (reference sequence). The CDR3 DNA reads TGTGCCAGTAGTCGCAGAGGACTAGCGGTAGAGGGTGGGGAGCTGTTTTTT. Its translation is CASSRRGLAVEGGELFF.

This clone was detected only once. This chain connects TRBV7-9 to TRBJ1-2; D not resolved. Germline V lookup: CDR1 SEHNR, CDR2 FQNEAQ (reference sequence). V was clipped by 5 bases and J by 8 bases, with 18 bases between them. CDR3 length: 14 residues. CDR3 amino acids: CASSPIQGRRGYTF. The CDR3 nucleotides read TGTGCCAGCAGCCCCATACAAGGCCGGCGGGGCTACACCTTC.

This chain connects TRBV6-6 to TRBJ1-1; the match to TRBD1 covers 8 bases. The CDR3 extends over 14 amino acids. V was clipped by 8 bases and J by 1 base; unmatched bases: 6. Germline values: CDR1 MNHNY, CDR2 SVGAGI (reference sequence). For the CDR3, the DNA is TGTGCCAGCCCTGGGACAGGACCGAACACTGAAGCTTTCTTT. As protein: CASPGTGPNTEAFF.

CDR3 amino acids: CASSVRQGAGNQPQHF. Here the CDR3 DNA reads TGTGCCAGTAGTGTAAGACAGGGGGCCGGCAATCAGCCCCAGCATTTT. The V gene is TRBV19, the J gene TRBJ1-5; 10 bases agree with TRBD1. The CDR3 spans 16 residues. Germline CDR1 LNHDA, CDR2 SQIVND (reference sequence). With 5 bases clipped from V and 2 bases from J, the junction kept 6 bases outside the gene matches.

V and J are TRBV19 and TRBJ1-2; a possible D gene is TRBD1 (6 bases). CDR3 length: 13 residues. Trimming removed 10 bases at V and 1 base at J, with 13 bases between. CDR1 and CDR2 (germline): LNHDA, SQIVND (reference sequence). The CDR3 loop reads CATSLRGNYGYTF. In DNA form, the CDR3 reads TGTGCCACTTCCCTCAGGGGTAACTATGGCTACACCTTC.

The J gene is TRBJ2-5, the V gene TRBV28; 11 nucleotides align to TRBD2. The germline gives CDR1 MDHEN, CDR2 SYDVKM. The V segment lost 5 bases and the J segment 5 bases; nucleotides outside the gene matches: 7. The CDR3 has 15 residues. The chain's CDR3 is CASSVPGLADETQYF. The CDR3 coding sequence is TGTGCCAGCAGTGTACCGGGACTAGCGGACGAGACCCAGTACTTC.

The chain carries TRBV6-6 and TRBJ2-2; a possible D gene is TRBD2 (5 bases). Trimming removed 6 bases from V and 5 bases from J, with 10 bases in between. CDR3 length: 13 residues. Germline CDR1 and CDR2: MNHNY and SVGAGI (reference sequence). CDR3 DNA sequence: TGTGCCAGCAGCGGAGGAGAAACCGGGGAGCTGTTTTTT. Its translation is CASSGGETGELFF.